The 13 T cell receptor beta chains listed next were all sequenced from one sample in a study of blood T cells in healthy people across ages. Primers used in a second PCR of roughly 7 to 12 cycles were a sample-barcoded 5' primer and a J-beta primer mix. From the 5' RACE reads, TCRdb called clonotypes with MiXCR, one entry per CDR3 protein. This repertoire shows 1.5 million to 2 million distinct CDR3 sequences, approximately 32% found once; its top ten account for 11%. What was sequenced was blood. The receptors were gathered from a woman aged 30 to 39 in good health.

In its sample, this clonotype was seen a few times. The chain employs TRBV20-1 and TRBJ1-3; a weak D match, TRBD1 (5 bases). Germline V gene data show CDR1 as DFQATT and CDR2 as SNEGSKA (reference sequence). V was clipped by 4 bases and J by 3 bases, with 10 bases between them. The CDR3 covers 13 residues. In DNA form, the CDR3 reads TGCAGTGCTACGACAGTGGATGGAAACACCATATATTTT. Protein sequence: CSATTVDGNTIYF.

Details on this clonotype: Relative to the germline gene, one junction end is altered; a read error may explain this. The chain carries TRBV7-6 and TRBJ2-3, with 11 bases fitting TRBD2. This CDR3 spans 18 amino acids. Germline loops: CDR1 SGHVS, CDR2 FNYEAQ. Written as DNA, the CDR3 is TGTGCTAGCAGCTCTAAGCCCCAACTAGCGGGAGTGGCAGATACGCAGTATTTT. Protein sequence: CASSSKPQLAGVADTQYF.

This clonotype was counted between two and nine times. The CDR3 region has the DNA TGTGCCAGCAGTTTATGGGCGGGAGGGCTCTACGAGCAGTACTTC. Residues: CASSLWAGGLYEQYF. The chain is built from TRBV28 and TRBJ2-7; 9 bases are shared with TRBD2. V was pared by 0 bases and J by 3 bases, with 3 bases of the junction left unmatched. The CDR3 is made up of 15 amino acids. Germline V CDR1 and CDR2: MDHEN, SYDVKM. Full variable domain (rest looked up from reference TRBV28 and TRBJ2-7): DVKVTQSSRYLVKRTGEKVFLECVQDMDHENMFWYRQDPGLGLRLIYFSYDVKMKEKGDIPEGYSVSREKKERFSLILESASTNQTSMYLCASSLWAGGLYEQYFGPGTRLTVT.

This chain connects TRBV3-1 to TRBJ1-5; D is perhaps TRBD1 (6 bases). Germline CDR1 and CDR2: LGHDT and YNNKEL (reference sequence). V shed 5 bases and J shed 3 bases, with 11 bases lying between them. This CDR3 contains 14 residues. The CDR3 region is CASSSRGVNQPQHF. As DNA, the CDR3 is TGTGCCAGCAGCTCAAGGGGGGTCAATCAGCCCCAGCATTTT. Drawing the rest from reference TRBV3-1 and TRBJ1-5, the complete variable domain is DTAVSQTPKYLVTQMGNDKSIKCEQNLGHDTMYWYKQDSKKFLKIMFSYNNKELIINETVPNRFSPKSPDKAHLNLHINSLELGDSAVYFCASSSRGVNQPQHFGDGTRLSIL.

This CDR3 is CATSITGGDTDEQYF. The DNA for the CDR3 is TGTGCCACCAGCATTACAGGGGGCGATACCGACGAGCAGTACTTC. V and J are TRBV15 and TRBJ2-7, with 9 bases matching TRBD1. The germline gives CDR1 LNHNV, CDR2 YYDKDF (reference sequence). J gave up 5 bases and V 4 bases, and 9 bases lay outside the gene matches. The CDR3 loop spans 15 amino acids.

CDR3 coding DNA: TGCAGTGACAGCATAGAAGAGACCCAGTACTTC. It yields the protein CSDSIEETQYF. The chain recombines TRBV20-1 with TRBJ2-5; D unclear. The CDR3 contains 11 residues. The germline CDR1 and CDR2 sequences are DFQATT and SNEGSKA (reference sequence). V lost 7 bases, J lost 3 bases, and 9 bases lay in between.

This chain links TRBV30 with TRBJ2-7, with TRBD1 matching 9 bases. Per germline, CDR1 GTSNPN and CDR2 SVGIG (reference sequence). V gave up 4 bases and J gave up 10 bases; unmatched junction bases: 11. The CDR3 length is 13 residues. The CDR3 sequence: CAWNRDRERGQYF. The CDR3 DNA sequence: TGTGCCTGGAACCGGGACAGGGAACGGGGACAGTACTTC.

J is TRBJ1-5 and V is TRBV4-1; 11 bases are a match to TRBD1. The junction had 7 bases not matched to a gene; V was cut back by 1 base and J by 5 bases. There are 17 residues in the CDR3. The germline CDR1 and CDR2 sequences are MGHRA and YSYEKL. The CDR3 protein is CASSQGQPGQGDQPQHF. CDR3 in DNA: TGCGCCAGCAGCCAAGGACAACCGGGACAGGGGGATCAGCCCCAGCATTTT.

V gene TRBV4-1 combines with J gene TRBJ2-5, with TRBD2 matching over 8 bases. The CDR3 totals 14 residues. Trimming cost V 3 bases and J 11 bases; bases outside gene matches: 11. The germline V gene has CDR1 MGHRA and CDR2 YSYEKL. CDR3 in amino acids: CASSHGGGPSVQYF. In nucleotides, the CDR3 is TGCGCCAGCAGCCATGGCGGGGGGCCATCCGTGCAGTACTTC.

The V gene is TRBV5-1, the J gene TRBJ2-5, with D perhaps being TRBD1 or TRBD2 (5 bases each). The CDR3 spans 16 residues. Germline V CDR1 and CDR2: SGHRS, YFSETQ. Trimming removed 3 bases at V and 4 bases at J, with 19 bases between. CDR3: CASSWRWQGGGETQYF. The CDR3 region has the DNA TGCGCCAGCAGCTGGAGGTGGCAGGGCGGAGGAGAGACCCAGTACTTC. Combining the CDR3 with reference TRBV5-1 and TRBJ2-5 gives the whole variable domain KAGVTQTPRYLIKTRGQQVTLSCSPISGHRSVSWYQQTPGQGLQFLFEYFSETQRNKGNFPGRFSGRQFSNSRSEMNVSTLELGDSALYLCASSWRWQGGGETQYFGPGTRLLVL.

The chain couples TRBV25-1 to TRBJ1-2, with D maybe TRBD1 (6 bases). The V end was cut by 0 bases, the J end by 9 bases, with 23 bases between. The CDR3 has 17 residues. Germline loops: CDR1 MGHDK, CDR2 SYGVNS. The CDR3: CASSEYKGGPRKGRYTF. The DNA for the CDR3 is TGTGCCAGCAGTGAATACAAGGGGGGGCCCCGGAAGGGCCGCTACACCTTC.

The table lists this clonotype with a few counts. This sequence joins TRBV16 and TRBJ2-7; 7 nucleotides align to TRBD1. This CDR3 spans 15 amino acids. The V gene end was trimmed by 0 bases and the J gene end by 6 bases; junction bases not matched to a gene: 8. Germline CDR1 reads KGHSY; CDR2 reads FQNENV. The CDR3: CASSQSVTGMIEQYF. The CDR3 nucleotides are TGTGCCAGCAGCCAATCTGTGACAGGGATGATCGAGCAGTACTTC.

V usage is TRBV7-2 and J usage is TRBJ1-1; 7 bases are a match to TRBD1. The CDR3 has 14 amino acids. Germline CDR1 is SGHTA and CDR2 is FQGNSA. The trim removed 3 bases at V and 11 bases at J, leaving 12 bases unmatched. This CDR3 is CASSLTDRMVMAFF. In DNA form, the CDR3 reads TGTGCCAGCAGCTTGACGGACAGGATGGTTATGGCTTTCTTT.